The 5 T cell receptor beta chains presented below share a single source sample, sequenced in a study of cytomegalovirus exposure and HLA in healthy donors. The PCR had 60 Vbeta and 13 Jbeta primers. The method was immunoSEQ multiplex PCR; TCRdb's version includes in-frame clones alone and lacks a portion of them. The profile covers approximately 130,000 clones, with roughly four fifths appearing a single time and 0.95% to 1.5% taken by the ten largest. The sequencing input was PBMCs. The source of these receptors is a girl aged 2-10 years in good health and CMV-seronegative.

J is TRBJ1-1 and V is TRBV11-2; tentative D call: TRBD1 (6 bases). Germline CDR1 reads SGHAT; CDR2 reads FQNNGV. V lost 2 bases and J lost 5, with 18 bases in between. The CDR3 totals 16 residues. The CDR3 spells CASSLLRGKVSTEAFF. The DNA for the CDR3 is TGTGCCAGCAGCTTACTCAGGGGAAAGGTGTCTACTGAAGCTTTCTTT.

This sequence joins TRBV27 and TRBJ1-5; perhaps TRBD1 as D (6 bases). Looked up from germline, CDR1 is MNHEY and CDR2 is SMNVEV (reference sequence). This CDR3 is built from 15 residues. The V and J ends lost 5 bases and 6 bases respectively, with 17 bases between them. The CDR3 DNA sequence: TGTGCCAGCAGTGCCACGGGGGGGGCAGGTCAGCCCCAGCATTTT. Encoded protein: CASSATGGAGQPQHF.

V is TRBV9 and J is TRBJ1-6, with a tentative D call TRBD1 (5 bases). Germline CDR1 reads SGDLS; CDR2 reads YYNGEE. V gave up 3 bases and J gave up 7 bases, with 8 bases separating them. The CDR3 contains 13 residues. The CDR3 is CASSAPGNSPLHF. The CDR3 DNA follows: TGTGCCAGCAGCGCCCCAGGGAATTCACCCCTCCACTTT.

This chain uses TRBV28 with TRBJ2-7; weak D call: TRBD2 (5 bases). Germline V lookup: CDR1 MDHEN, CDR2 SYDVKM. Trimming removed 7 bases from V and 4 bases from J, with 26 bases in between. The CDR3 has 17 amino acids. CDR3 sequence: CASTPFSRANVAYEQYF. The DNA of the CDR3 is TGTGCCAGCACCCCGTTCTCGAGGGCGAATGTTGCGTACGAGCAGTACTTC.

The genes are TRBV27 and TRBJ1-1; unclear D gene. Trimming took 1 base from V and 1 from J, leaving 4 bases between them. The CDR3 covers 13 residues. CDR1 is MNHEY, CDR2 SMNVEV, per germline (reference sequence). The CDR3 loop reads CASSLFRNTEAFF. The CDR3 DNA reads TGTGCCAGCAGTTTATTCAGGAACACTGAAGCTTTCTTT.